The following is a T cell receptor (beta chain) sequence with its context. What it binds is unknown. TCRdb passed the 5' RACE reads through MiXCR, listing each CDR3 protein once. The table includes approximately 620,000 distinct CDR3 sequences, about 9.4% detected once. The data belong to a study of identical twins. General study results and limits: Conclusions were drawn cross-sectionally by statistical analysis, without following the same donors.

The sample was also reused in another study, on yellow fever vaccine responses in identical twins.

This clonotype originated in a young woman in good health. The sequenced sample was PBMCs.

CDR3 region: CASSPQGINTGELFF. CDR3 in DNA: TGTGCCAGCAGCCCCCAGGGCATAAACACCGGGGAGCTGTTTTTT. The chain joins TRBV6-2 or TRBV6-3 to TRBJ2-2; D may be TRBD1 (5 bases). This CDR3 comprises 15 residues. Between the trimmed V and J ends, which lost 6 bases and 2 bases, there was a span of 13 bases. Germline CDR1 is MNHEY and CDR2 is SVGEGT.